The next 31 T cell receptor beta chains were all read from a single sample in a study of cytomegalovirus exposure and HLA in healthy donors. The PCR had 60 Vbeta and 13 Jbeta primers. Repertoires were generated with immunoSEQ multiplex PCR, while TCRdb's copy carries only in-frame clones and drops some. Found here are approximately 90,000 clones, roughly 80% of them singletons; the top ten hold 3% to 4.5%. Input material: PBMCs. Every receptor here comes from a man younger than 40 in good health and CMV-seronegative.

The V call is TRBV5-1, the J call TRBJ2-5; D perhaps matches TRBD2 (6 bases). The J call may be mistaken, given a closer DNA end match to TRBJ2-7. Germline lookup yields CDR1 SGHRS and CDR2 YFSETQ. The CDR3 runs to 13 residues. CDR3 bases: TGCGCCAGCAGTCGGGAGTCATCCTACGAGCAGTACTTC. Residues: CASSRESSYEQYF.

The chain couples TRBV7-9 to TRBJ1-1; maybe TRBD1 (6 bases). CDR1 is SEHNR and CDR2 is FQNEAQ in the germline V gene (reference sequence). The length of the CDR3 is 14 residues. Trimming left V 4 bases short and J 10 bases short, with 19 bases between. This CDR3 reads CASSSETGTQGAFF. CDR3 nucleotide sequence: TGTGCCAGCAGCTCAGAGACCGGGACACAGGGAGCTTTCTTT. Variable domain in full (rest from reference TRBV7-9 and TRBJ1-1): DTGVSQNPRHKITKRGQNVTFRCDPISEHNRLYWYRQTLGQGPEFLTYFQNEAQLEKSRLLSDRFSAERPKGSFSTLEIQRTEQGDSAMYLCASSSETGTQGAFFGQGTRLTVV.

In this sample, this clone turned up once. This sequence joins TRBV13 and TRBJ2-3, with D possibly TRBD1 on 6 matching bases. Germline CDR1 PRHDT, CDR2 FYEKMQ (reference sequence). V gave up 5 bases and J gave up 2 bases, with 14 bases separating them. The CDR3 runs to 15 residues. This CDR3 is CASSPTDRYTDTQYF. Here the CDR3 DNA reads TGTGCCAGCAGCCCGACCGACAGGTACACAGATACGCAGTATTTT.

The genes are TRBV7-9 and TRBJ2-1, with 10 bases lining up with TRBD2. CDR1 SEHNR and CDR2 FQNEAQ come from the germline V gene (reference sequence). The CDR3 has 19 amino acids. Trimming removed 1 base from V and 0 bases from J; junction bases left unmatched: 9. The CDR3 DNA follows: TGTGCCAGCAGCTTAGATTTTACTGGACTAGCGGACTCCTACAATGAGCAGTTCTTC. Residues: CASSLDFTGLADSYNEQFF.

This rearrangement joins TRBV11-2 to TRBJ2-1, with D perhaps matching TRBD2 (6 bases). Germline assignment: CDR1 SGHAT and CDR2 FQNNGV. V was pared by 3 bases and J by 6 bases, with 9 bases between. This CDR3 region has 13 residues. This CDR3 reads CASSFRGTNEQFF. The CDR3 DNA follows: TGTGCCAGCAGCTTCCGCGGGACCAATGAGCAGTTCTTC.

The genes are TRBV5-4 and TRBJ2-7; 8 bases line up with TRBD2. Germline V gives CDR1 SGHNT, CDR2 YYREEE (reference sequence). The CDR3 runs 13 residues. V lost 2 bases and J lost 7; bases outside the gene matches: 5. CDR3 coding DNA: TGTGCCAGCAGCTTCGCAGGCGGGGGGGAGCAGTACTTC. This sequence encodes CASSFAGGGEQYF. Using reference TRBV5-4 and TRBJ2-7 for the parts outside the CDR3, the full variable domain is ETGVTQSPTHLIKTRGQQVTLRCSSQSGHNTVSWYQQALGQGPQFIFQYYREEENGRGNFPPRFSGLQFPNYSSELNVNALELDDSALYLCASSFAGGGEQYFGPGTRLTVT.

This rearrangement joins TRBV19 to TRBJ1-5; unclear D gene. Trimming took off 5 bases at V and 7 bases at J, with 12 bases between the two ends. This CDR3 is 13 amino acids long. Per the germline V gene, CDR1 is LNHDA and CDR2 is SQIVND (reference sequence). The CDR3 spells CASSARGLQPQHF. CDR3 bases: TGTGCCAGTAGTGCCCGAGGACTACAGCCCCAGCATTTT.

The rearrangement links TRBV7-2 to TRBJ1-4, with D possibly TRBD1 on 6 matching bases. The CDR3 consists of 14 residues. Trimming removed 4 bases at V and 7 bases at J, with 13 bases between. Germline V gives CDR1 SGHTA, CDR2 FQGNSA. The CDR3 here is CASSSGQGTEKLFF. CDR3 coding DNA: TGTGCCAGCAGCTCGGGACAAGGAACTGAAAAACTGTTTTTT.

The chain carries TRBV25-1 and TRBJ2-7; D is unclear. The CDR3 sequence is 11 residues long. The germline V gene encodes CDR1 MGHDK and CDR2 SYGVNS. Trimming removed 4 bases at V and 2 bases at J, with 3 bases between. The DNA of the CDR3 is TGTGCCAGCAGTGTCACCTACGAGCAGTACTTC. Its translation is CASSVTYEQYF.

Only one count was recorded for this clone. The chain links TRBV5-1 to TRBJ2-2, with 8 bases lining up with TRBD1. V shed 2 bases, J shed 8 bases, and the junction held 8 bases outside the gene matches. CDR3 size: 15 residues. Germline CDR1 SGHRS, CDR2 YFSETQ. This CDR3 reads CASSFLDRAVGELFF. The CDR3 region has the DNA TGCGCCAGCAGCTTCCTGGACAGGGCAGTTGGGGAGCTGTTTTTT.

In its sample, this clone is medium-sized (0.01 to 0.1%). Distinct nucleotide sequences in the sample also encode this CDR3. The chain has TRBV5-4 and TRBJ2-2; no firm D call. V was clipped by 2 bases and J by 6 bases, with 11 bases between them. Germline values: CDR1 SGHNT, CDR2 YYREEE (reference sequence). There are 14 residues in the CDR3. The CDR3 here is CASSLSVSAGELFF. CDR3 in DNA: TGTGCCAGCAGCTTAAGCGTCAGTGCCGGGGAGCTGTTTTTT. Supplemented by reference TRBV5-4 and TRBJ2-2, the full variable domain reads ETGVTQSPTHLIKTRGQQVTLRCSSQSGHNTVSWYQQALGQGPQFIFQYYREEENGRGNFPPRFSGLQFPNYSSELNVNALELDDSALYLCASSLSVSAGELFFGEGSRLTVL.

The rearrangement joins TRBV9 to TRBJ2-1, with no clear D. This CDR3 comprises 16 residues. V was cut by 4 bases and J by 0 bases, with 14 bases left in between. Germline CDR1 reads SGDLS; CDR2 reads YYNGEE. CDR3 sequence (DNA): TGTGCCAGCAGCCTTCTCCATTCTAGCTCCTACAATGAGCAGTTCTTC. Translating it yields CASSLLHSSSYNEQFF.

This clone has a handful of counts. The rearrangement joins TRBV11-2 to TRBJ2-6; a weak D match, TRBD2 (6 bases). CDR3 size: 17 residues. Trimming removed 4 bases from V and 0 bases from J, with 13 bases in between. Germline CDR1 reads SGHAT; CDR2 reads FQNNGV. In DNA, the CDR3 is TGTGCCAGCAGCTCCCGGGGAGGTACCTCTGGGGCCAACGTCCTGACTTTC. This sequence encodes CASSSRGGTSGANVLTF.

The chain recombines TRBV27 with TRBJ1-2; the D gene is possibly TRBD1 (6 bases). The CDR3 covers 14 residues. Germline lookup yields CDR1 MNHEY and CDR2 SMNVEV (reference sequence). V gave up 0 bases and J gave up 8 bases, with 13 bases separating them. CDR3 region: CASSLSVGAEGYTF. CDR3 coding DNA: TGTGCCAGCAGTTTATCGGTGGGGGCGGAGGGCTACACCTTC.

CDR3 bases: TGCGCCAGCAGCCAAGGGCTAGCGAGCTCCTACGAGCAGTACTTC. Its translation is CASSQGLASSYEQYF. The chain recombines TRBV4-1 with TRBJ2-7; the D gene is possibly TRBD2 (6 bases). The CDR3 extends over 15 amino acids. Germline V gene lookup returns CDR1 MGHRA and CDR2 YSYEKL. V gave up 1 base and J gave up 0 bases, with 10 bases separating them.

The chain has TRBV7-2 and TRBJ2-3; TRBD2 agrees at 8 bases. The CDR3 has 15 residues. CDR1 is SGHTA and CDR2 is FQGNSA in the germline V gene. Trimming took 6 bases from V and 4 from J; bases not matched to a gene: 9. The CDR3 loop reads CASSGLASESDTQYF. The CDR3 DNA follows: TGTGCCAGCAGTGGACTAGCTTCGGAGTCAGATACGCAGTATTTT.

This clone has just a few counts. The CDR3 coding sequence is TGTGCCAGCAGTTACGACAGGGAACTTTCTAATGAAAAACTGTTTTTT. Translated, it gives CASSYDRELSNEKLFF. The V and J genes are TRBV6-5 and TRBJ1-4; 7 nucleotides line up with TRBD1. The junction had 6 bases not matched to a gene; V was cut back by 2 bases and J by 3 bases. There are 16 residues in the CDR3. CDR1 and CDR2 from the germline V gene are MNHEY and SVGAGI.

The CDR3 reads CASSEVPGEKSAYGYTF. Written as DNA, the CDR3 is TGTGCCAGCAGTGAGGTACCCGGGGAAAAGTCTGCTTATGGCTACACCTTC. The chain links TRBV6-4 to TRBJ1-2; D not resolved. V was shortened by 3 bases and J by 5 bases, with 22 bases between the two germline ends. CDR3 length equals 17 residues. Germline values: CDR1 MRHNA, CDR2 SNTAGT.

In its sample, this clone was seen a few times. The chain is built from TRBV7-2 and TRBJ1-6, with 7 positions matching TRBD1. CDR1 is SGHTA and CDR2 is FQGNSA in the germline V gene. J lost 7 bases, V lost 5 bases, and 8 bases had no gene match. CDR3 length: 15 amino acids. DNA of the CDR3: TGTGCCAGCAGCACCCGACAGGGACAAAATTCACCCCTCCACTTT. Amino acid sequence: CASSTRQGQNSPLHF. Together with reference TRBV7-2 and TRBJ1-6, the CDR3 gives the full variable domain: GAGVSQSPSNKVTEKGKDVELRCDPISGHTALYWYRQSLGQGLEFLIYFQGNSAPDKSGLPSDRFSAERTGGSVSTLTIQRTQQEDSAVYLCASSTRQGQNSPLHFGNGTRLTVT.

The chain carries TRBV5-1 and TRBJ2-5, with 16 bases lining up with TRBD2. J lost 2 bases, V lost 2 bases, and 9 bases had no gene match. The CDR3 is 19 residues long. Germline V gene sequence: CDR1 SGHRS, CDR2 YFSETQ. The CDR3 protein is CASSFGTSGRGSLQETQYF. The DNA of the CDR3 is TGCGCCAGCAGCTTCGGGACTAGCGGGAGGGGGTCTTTGCAAGAGACCCAGTACTTC.

This clone was seen a few times. The chain uses TRBV6-5 and TRBJ1-2; maybe TRBD1 (6 bases). V dropped 0 bases and J dropped 4 bases, with 15 bases sitting between them. Germline V gene data show CDR1 as MNHEY and CDR2 as SVGAGI. This CDR3 has 16 residues. The CDR3 sequence is CASSYSALGHSYGYTF. CDR3 DNA: TGTGCCAGCAGTTACTCGGCCCTGGGACATTCCTATGGCTACACCTTC.

This clone was counted once. The chain uses TRBV27 and TRBJ2-1, with 10 bases lining up with TRBD2. Losses at the gene ends were 3 bases for V and 4 bases for J; bases not matched to a gene: 6. This CDR3 is built from 16 residues. Germline loops: CDR1 MNHEY, CDR2 SMNVEV (reference sequence). The CDR3 loop is CASSLYLAGDYNEQFF. The CDR3 region has the DNA TGTGCCAGCAGTTTGTACCTAGCGGGGGATTACAATGAGCAGTTCTTC.

The chain couples TRBV5-1 to TRBJ2-3; 13 bases fit TRBD2. Per germline, CDR1 SGHRS and CDR2 YFSETQ. The junction had 2 bases not matched to a gene; V was cut back by 6 bases and J by 1 base. This CDR3 is 15 amino acids long. The CDR3 nucleotides read TGCGCCAGCAAAGGACTAGCGGGGGGCACAGATACGCAGTATTTT. It encodes CASKGLAGGTDTQYF.

The J gene is TRBJ2-5, the V gene TRBV27; D is perhaps TRBD1 (5 bases). The CDR3 runs 13 residues. V was clipped by 7 bases and J by 5 bases, with 14 bases between them. Germline-derived CDR1 and CDR2 are MNHEY and SMNVEV (reference sequence). The CDR3, as DNA: TGTGCCAGCACCTTTCGTGGGGCGGAGACCCAGTACTTC. Amino acid sequence: CASTFRGAETQYF.

The chain is built from TRBV10-3 and TRBJ2-6; no clear D gene. This CDR3 is 15 amino acids long. The ends were cut back, 3 bases at V and 1 base at J, with 7 bases in the middle. Germline V gene data show CDR1 as ENHRY and CDR2 as SYGVKD. The CDR3 DNA is TGTGCCATCAGTGAAATCGGGTCTGGGGCCAACGTCCTGACTTTC. Encoded protein: CAISEIGSGANVLTF.

This chain uses TRBV5-5 with TRBJ2-3; 8 nucleotides agree with TRBD1. There are 17 residues in the CDR3. The germline CDR1 and CDR2 sequences are SGHKS and YYEKEE (reference sequence). The trim removed 0 bases at V and 0 bases at J, leaving 6 bases unmatched. The CDR3 DNA sequence: TGTGCCAGCAGCTTGGCTCGTACAGGGGGTAGCACAGATACGCAGTATTTT. Its protein product is CASSLARTGGSTDTQYF. The entire variable domain, with the rest obtained from reference TRBV5-5 and TRBJ2-3, is as follows: DAGVTQSPTHLIKTRGQQVTLRCSPISGHKSVSWYQQVLGQGPQFIFQYYEKEERGRGNFPDRFSARQFPNYSSELNVNALLLGDSALYLCASSLARTGGSTDTQYFGPGTRLTVL.

The J gene is TRBJ2-7, the V gene TRBV6-6; no definite D call. The germline gives CDR1 MNHNY, CDR2 SVGAGI (reference sequence). This CDR3 has 15 amino acids. V was trimmed by 5 bases and J by 5 bases, leaving 19 bases between them. The CDR3 loop reads CASSKAPRNANEQYF. The CDR3 coding sequence is TGTGCCAGCAGTAAGGCCCCCAGGAACGCCAACGAGCAGTACTTC.

The sample holds a few counts of this clone. The chain couples TRBV30 to TRBJ1-5; a possible D gene is TRBD1 (5 bases). V lost 2 bases and J lost 5, with 13 bases in between. Germline V gene sequence: CDR1 GTSNPN, CDR2 SVGIG (reference sequence). CDR3 length: 14 residues. The CDR3 nucleotides are TGTGCCTGGAGTTACCCGGGAGGGGATCAGCCCCAGCATTTT. Its translation: CAWSYPGGDQPQHF. Looking up the rest from reference TRBV30 and TRBJ1-5 gives the full variable domain: SQTIHQWPATLVQPVGSPLSLECTVEGTSNPNLYWYRQAAGRGLQLLFYSVGIGQISSEVPQNLSASRPQDRQFILSSKKLLLSDSGFYLCAWSYPGGDQPQHFGDGTRLSIL.

Written as DNA, the CDR3 is TGTGCCAGCAGTTCAGGGGACAGGGGCCAAGGTACCCTCCACTTT. Translating it yields CASSSGDRGQGTLHF. This sequence joins TRBV6-6 and TRBJ1-6, with 10 positions matching TRBD1. Per germline, CDR1 MNHNY and CDR2 SVGAGI (reference sequence). This CDR3 has 15 residues. V dropped 4 bases and J dropped 14; count of bases not matched to a gene: 11.

The rearrangement joins TRBV5-1 to TRBJ1-1, with D unresolved. Between the trimmed V and J ends, which lost 0 bases and 7 bases, there was a span of 16 bases. Germline V lookup: CDR1 SGHRS, CDR2 YFSETQ. The length of the CDR3 is 15 residues. The DNA of the CDR3 is TGCGCCAGCAGCTTGGGGAATGTGGAACGGGGTGAAGCTTTCTTT. Translating gives CASSLGNVERGEAFF. Combining the CDR3 with reference TRBV5-1 and TRBJ1-1 gives the whole variable domain KAGVTQTPRYLIKTRGQQVTLSCSPISGHRSVSWYQQTPGQGLQFLFEYFSETQRNKGNFPGRFSGRQFSNSRSEMNVSTLELGDSALYLCASSLGNVERGEAFFGQGTRLTVV.

The chain is built from TRBV28 and TRBJ1-1; no definite D call. Trimming shortened V by 9 bases and J by 7 bases, and 15 bases separated the two germline ends. Germline CDR1 MDHEN, CDR2 SYDVKM. There are 12 residues in the CDR3. The DNA of the CDR3 is TGTGCCAGTTTCCTTTCCGGGTATGAAGCTTTCTTT. Translating it yields CASFLSGYEAFF.